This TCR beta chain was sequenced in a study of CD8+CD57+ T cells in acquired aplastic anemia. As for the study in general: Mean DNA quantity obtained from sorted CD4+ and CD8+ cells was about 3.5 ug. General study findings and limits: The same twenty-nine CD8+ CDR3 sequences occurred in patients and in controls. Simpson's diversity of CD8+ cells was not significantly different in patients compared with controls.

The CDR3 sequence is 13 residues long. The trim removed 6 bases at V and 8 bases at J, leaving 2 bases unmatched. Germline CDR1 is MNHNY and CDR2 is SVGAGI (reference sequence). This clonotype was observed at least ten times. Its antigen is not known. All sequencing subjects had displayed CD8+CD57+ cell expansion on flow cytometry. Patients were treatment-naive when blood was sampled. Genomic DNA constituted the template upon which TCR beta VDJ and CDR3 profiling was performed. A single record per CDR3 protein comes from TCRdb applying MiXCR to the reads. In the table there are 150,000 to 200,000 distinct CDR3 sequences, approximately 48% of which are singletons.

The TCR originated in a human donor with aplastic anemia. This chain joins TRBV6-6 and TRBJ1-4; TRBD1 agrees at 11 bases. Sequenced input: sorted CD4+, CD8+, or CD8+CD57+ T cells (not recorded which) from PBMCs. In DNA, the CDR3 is TGTGCCAGCAGGGACAGGGGGCAGGAAAAACTGTTTTTT. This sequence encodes CASRDRGQEKLFF.